The rows below give T cell receptor beta chains drawn from one sample of a study of shared clonotypes between healthy human individuals. Libraries were prepared by immunoSEQ multiplex PCR; TCRdb keeps only in-frame clonotypes and omits some of them. Among about 2 million clones listed, 85% to 95% were seen once. The sample consisted of naive CD4+ T cells sorted from blood. All receptors derive from a man in his late teens or twenties in good health. Each CDR3 is given with its conserved first and last residue. Each record gives: CDR3 DNA, CDR3 protein, V gene, J gene, clone size, D gene. D genes are given only for firm matches. Expanded clones are given a class, and other clones once, few, many or no size at all.

TGTGCCAGCAGCCTGACTAGCGGAGTTTACGAGCAGTACTTC	CASSLTSGVYEQYF	TRBV7-9	TRBJ2-7	NA	TRBD2
TGTGCCAGCTCACCCATTATTCCACAGGGCCGCTCTGGAAACACCATATATTTT	CASSPIIPQGRSGNTIYF	TRBV18	TRBJ1-3	NA	NA
TGTGCCAGCAGTTCTGGGGGTTCGAAGAGCTCCTATAATTCACCCCTCCACTTT	CASSSGGSKSSYNSPLHF	TRBV27	TRBJ1-6	NA	NA
TGTGCCAGCAGCTTGGATGGCTCCTACAATGAGCAGTTCTTC	CASSLDGSYNEQFF	TRBV7-3	TRBJ2-1	NA	NA
TGTGCCAGCAGCCCAGGACTAGCGGGGATCTCTAGCACAGATACGCAGTATTTT	CASSPGLAGISSTDTQYF	TRBV7-9	TRBJ2-3	NA	TRBD2
TGTGCCAGCGGGGCTCTCTGGGGGGCCAACGTCCTGACTTTC	CASGALWGANVLTF	TRBV6-1	TRBJ2-6	NA	NA
TGTGCCAGCAGCGCCCGGACCGAGGGGCACAATGAGCAGTTCTTC	CASSARTEGHNEQFF	TRBV7-8	TRBJ2-1	NA	NA
TGCGCCAGCAGCCAAGCAGACTCGTACCAAGAGACCCAGTACTTC	CASSQADSYQETQYF	TRBV4-3	TRBJ2-5	NA	NA
TGTGCCAGCAGCTTGGTTGCCGGAGGGAAGGAAAAACTGTTTTTT	CASSLVAGGKEKLFF	TRBV7-9	TRBJ1-4	NA	NA
TGTGCCAGTAGTATAGCCAGGGGAGAGACCCAGTACTTC	CASSIARGETQYF	TRBV19	TRBJ2-5	few	NA
TGTGCCAGCAGCTTAGATAGTAGCGGGAGATACGAGCAGTACTTC	CASSLDSSGRYEQYF	TRBV7-2	TRBJ2-7	NA	TRBD2
TGTGCCAGCAGTGAATCAGGAGGACAGGGTAATCAGCCCCAGCATTTT	CASSESGGQGNQPQHF	TRBV25-1	TRBJ1-5	NA	TRBD1
TGTGCCAGCACCCGGCCGGGGCAGGGAGAGACCCAGTACTTC	CASTRPGQGETQYF	TRBV6-5	TRBJ2-5	NA	NA
TGTGCCAGCTCATCCTTTGGAGGGAACTCCTACGAGCAGTACTTC	CASSSFGGNSYEQYF	TRBV18	TRBJ2-7	NA	NA
TGTGCCAGCAGCGCCCTTGGAGGTCTGTCCACAGATACGCAGTATTTT	CASSALGGLSTDTQYF	TRBV7-2	TRBJ2-3	NA	NA
TGTGCCAGCAGATCTGATGTCCCCTACAATGAGCAGTTCTTC	CASRSDVPYNEQFF	TRBV2	TRBJ2-1	NA	NA
TGTGCTAGCAGCTTGGACATTGCCACAGATACGCAGTATTTT	CASSLDIATDTQYF	TRBV7-7	TRBJ2-3	NA	NA
TGTGCCACCCAACTAGCGGCATCCTACAATGAGCAGTTCTTC	CATQLAASYNEQFF	TRBV10-3	TRBJ2-1	NA	TRBD2
TGTGCCAGCAGCTCAGATCGGACAGGGCGAGAGACCCAGTACTTC	CASSSDRTGRETQYF	TRBV11-2	TRBJ2-5	NA	TRBD1
TGTGCCTGGAGCGCCACCCGGACTAGCGGGGGGCTGTCGGGGAGTACAGATACGCAGTATTTT	CAWSATRTSGGLSGSTDTQYF	TRBV30	TRBJ2-3	NA	TRBD2
TGCAGCGTTGTGGGAGGACAGGGGGGAACCTACAATGAGCAGTTCTTC	CSVVGGQGGTYNEQFF	TRBV29-1	TRBJ2-1	NA	TRBD1
TGTGCCAGCAGCAAGACAGGGAACGGCGACCTGACCCAGTACTTC	CASSKTGNGDLTQYF	TRBV11-2	TRBJ2-5	NA	TRBD1